Following are 25 T cell receptor beta chains from one sample sequenced in a study of control samples from healthy donors and cancer patients. Profiled with immunoSEQ multiplex PCR; TCRdb holds only in-frame clones, not every one. The repertoire holds around 250,000 clones, roughly 80% seen once, with 10% to 15% in the top ten. The sequenced material came from PBMCs. The source of these receptors is a woman aged 60-75 years with lung cancer.

The V call is TRBV27, the J call TRBJ1-5; weak D call: TRBD1 (5 bases). With 0 bases removed from V and 1 base from J, the gap between germline ends came to 10 bases. The CDR3 length is 16 residues. CDR1 and CDR2 from the germline V gene are MNHEY and SMNVEV (reference sequence). CDR3 amino acids: CASSLSRGGSNQPQHF. The CDR3 nucleotides read TGTGCCAGCAGTTTATCGAGGGGTGGGAGCAATCAGCCCCAGCATTTT.

The chain links TRBV6-6 to TRBJ1-1; D call uncertain. Germline values: CDR1 MNHNY, CDR2 SVGAGI (reference sequence). The CDR3 covers 15 residues. Trimming removed 0 bases from V and 1 base from J, with 9 bases in between. The CDR3 DNA follows: TGTGCCAGCAGTTACTCGTCAGGTGCGAACACTGAAGCTTTCTTT. Amino acid sequence: CASSYSSGANTEAFF.

The chain recombines TRBV2 with TRBJ2-3; D is ambiguous. The CDR3 sequence is 15 residues long. The germline gives CDR1 SNHLY, CDR2 FYNNEI. V lost 7 bases and J 5 bases, leaving 19 bases between the germline ends. The CDR3 spells CASKRMGDTQDTQYF. In DNA form, the CDR3 reads TGTGCCAGCAAGAGGATGGGTGACACCCAAGATACGCAGTATTTT.

The sample holds a few counts of this clone. The gene calls are TRBV6-1 and TRBJ2-7; the match to TRBD2 covers 11 bases. The CDR3 spans 14 residues. CDR1 is MNHNS, CDR2 SASEGT, per germline. Trimming removed 3 bases from V and 4 bases from J; junction bases left unmatched: 2. CDR3 DNA: TGTGCCAGCAGTGAGGGGACTAGCGGTTACGAGCAGTACTTC. Protein: CASSEGTSGYEQYF.

This clone turned up a few times. This chain connects TRBV10-2 to TRBJ1-2, with no clear D. CDR3 size: 14 residues. Germline V gene sequence: CDR1 WSHSY, CDR2 SAAADI. With 0 bases removed from V and 6 bases from J, the gap between germline ends came to 11 bases. The chain's CDR3 is CASSESGVEDGYTF. DNA of the CDR3: TGCGCCAGCAGTGAGTCCGGGGTAGAAGATGGCTACACCTTC.

V and J are TRBV6-5 and TRBJ1-2; tentatively, D is TRBD1 (5 bases). The V and J ends lost 6 bases and 5 bases respectively, with 16 bases between them. This CDR3 comprises 14 residues. Germline values: CDR1 MNHEY, CDR2 SVGAGI. Written as DNA, the CDR3 is TGTGCCAGCAGCCGAATCGGGACGGCGTATGGCTACACCTTC. It translates to CASSRIGTAYGYTF.

This clone occurred a few times. The chain carries TRBV19 and TRBJ2-7, with D possibly called TRBD1 or TRBD2 (6 bases each). V was cut by 2 bases and J by 5 bases, with 19 bases left in between. From germline, CDR1 is LNHDA and CDR2 SQIVND (reference sequence). CDR3 length: 16 amino acids. CDR3 sequence (DNA): TGTGCCAGTAGTATAAGTGGGTCCGGGGGCATGCACGAGCAGTACTTC. This encodes CASSISGSGGMHEQYF. The full variable domain, in which reference TRBV19 and TRBJ2-7 provide the parts outside the CDR3, is DGGITQSPKYLFRKEGQNVTLSCEQNLNHDAMYWYRQDPGQGLRLIYYSQIVNDFQKGDIAEGYSVSREKKESFPLTVTSAQKNPTAFYLCASSISGSGGMHEQYFGPGTRLTVT.

This chain joins TRBV5-4 and TRBJ2-2, with 10 bases aligning to TRBD2. The V gene end was trimmed by 4 bases and the J gene end by 2 bases; junction bases not matched to a gene: 11. Germline values: CDR1 SGHNT, CDR2 YYREEE (reference sequence). The CDR3 runs to 18 residues. In DNA, the CDR3 is TGTGCCAGCAGCCCCGAGATTGGACTAGCGGCCAACACCGGGGAGCTGTTTTTT. Translating gives CASSPEIGLAANTGELFF.

This clone was picked up a small number of times. The CDR3 region is CASSFSHYEQYF. The CDR3 region has the DNA TGTGCCAGCAGCTTTTCCCACTACGAGCAGTACTTC. The chain has TRBV11-2 and TRBJ2-7; D is unresolved. Looked up from germline, CDR1 is SGHAT and CDR2 is FQNNGV. Trimming removed 3 bases from V and 3 bases from J, with 6 bases in between. The CDR3 spans 12 residues.

The chain combines TRBV7-9 with TRBJ1-5; D is uncertain. V shed 5 bases and J shed 3 bases, with 8 bases lying between them. The CDR3 has 13 amino acids. Germline CDR1 is SEHNR and CDR2 is FQNEAQ (reference sequence). The CDR3 nucleotides read TGTGCCAGCAGCCGTACATTCAATCAGCCCCAGCATTTT. Translated, it gives CASSRTFNQPQHF.

The chain is built from TRBV28 and TRBJ2-3, with 11 bases fitting TRBD2. Germline V CDR1 and CDR2: MDHEN, SYDVKM. This CDR3 is 16 amino acids long. J was trimmed by 4 bases and V by 4 bases; bases with no gene match: 7. For the CDR3, the DNA is TGTGCCAGCAGTTCACAACTAGCGGGAGCTTCAGATACGCAGTATTTT. Translation: CASSSQLAGASDTQYF.

The rearrangement joins TRBV9 to TRBJ2-1, with TRBD2 matching 7 bases. V was clipped by 0 bases and J by 2 bases; unmatched bases: 2. The CDR3 sequence is 15 residues long. Germline CDR1 and CDR2: SGDLS and YYNGEE. CDR3 region: CASSVAGGTYNEQFF. Here the CDR3 DNA reads TGTGCCAGCAGCGTAGCGGGGGGTACCTACAATGAGCAGTTCTTC.

The rearrangement joins TRBV4-1 to TRBJ1-5; maybe TRBD1 (5 bases). V was cut by 3 bases and J by 4 bases, with 16 bases left in between. The CDR3 is made up of 16 amino acids. Germline assignment: CDR1 MGHRA and CDR2 YSYEKL. CDR3 DNA sequence: TGCGCCAGCAGCCAGGATCCCGGGACGCCGAATCAGCCCCAGCATTTT. Residues: CASSQDPGTPNQPQHF.

The CDR3 DNA sequence: TGTGCCAGCAGAAAAGAGGGACACGGAAATTCACCCCTCCACTTT. Its translation is CASRKEGHGNSPLHF. The rearrangement joins TRBV2 to TRBJ1-6; the D gene is possibly TRBD1 (6 bases). Germline V gene sequence: CDR1 SNHLY, CDR2 FYNNEI. This CDR3 has 15 amino acids. Trimming removed 6 bases from V and 7 bases from J, with 16 bases in between. Together with reference TRBV2 and TRBJ1-6, the CDR3 gives the full variable domain: EPEVTQTPSHQVTQMGQEVILRCVPISNHLYFYWYRQILGQKVEFLVSFYNNEISEKSEIFDDQFSVERPDGSNFTLKIRSTKLEDSAMYFCASRKEGHGNSPLHFGNGTRLTVT.

This chain uses TRBV2 with TRBJ1-2; TRBD1 is a possible D gene (5 bases). Trimming took off 4 bases at V and 6 bases at J, with 21 bases between the two ends. The CDR3 contains 16 residues. Germline loops: CDR1 SNHLY, CDR2 FYNNEI. The CDR3 sequence: CASSATRGRDSNGYTF. Here the CDR3 DNA reads TGTGCCAGCAGTGCCACTAGAGGACGGGACTCGAATGGCTACACCTTC. Combining the CDR3 with reference TRBV2 and TRBJ1-2 gives the whole variable domain EPEVTQTPSHQVTQMGQEVILRCVPISNHLYFYWYRQILGQKVEFLVSFYNNEISEKSEIFDDQFSVERPDGSNFTLKIRSTKLEDSAMYFCASSATRGRDSNGYTFGSGTRLTVV.

The genes are TRBV6-2 or TRBV6-3 and TRBJ1-2; TRBD1 aligns across 8 bases. The CDR3 has 15 amino acids. Looked up from germline, CDR1 is MNHEY and CDR2 is SVGEGT. J gave up 6 bases and V 6 bases, and 12 bases lay outside the gene matches. The CDR3 protein is CASSLTRQGKNGYTF. CDR3 DNA: TGTGCCAGCAGCCTGACTCGACAGGGGAAGAATGGCTACACCTTC.

This chain connects TRBV3-1 (or the pseudogene TRBV3-2) to TRBJ2-3; D gene unclear. Trimming pared 2 bases from V and 1 base from J, leaving 10 bases between. There are 15 residues in the CDR3. Germline V gene data show CDR1 as LGHDT and CDR2 as YNNKEL (reference sequence). Here the CDR3 reads CASSQNPSGTDTQYF. CDR3 coding DNA: TGTGCCAGCAGCCAAAACCCCTCCGGCACAGATACGCAGTATTTT.

V gene TRBV3-1 (or the pseudogene TRBV3-2) combines with J gene TRBJ1-1; TRBD1 matches 9 bases. Germline V gene data show CDR1 as LGHDT and CDR2 as YNNKEL (reference sequence). The trim removed 5 bases at V and 11 bases at J, leaving 12 bases unmatched. The CDR3 spans 14 residues. The CDR3 spells CASSSTGGQGMAFF. DNA for the CDR3: TGTGCCAGCAGCTCCACGGGCGGACAGGGGATGGCTTTCTTT.

The J gene is TRBJ1-2, the V gene TRBV2; a weak D match, TRBD1 (5 bases). The CDR3 runs 17 residues. Trimming cost V 3 bases and J 4 bases, with 21 bases left between them. Germline loops: CDR1 SNHLY, CDR2 FYNNEI. Here the CDR3 reads CASSDPGAGTLGYGYTF. The CDR3 nucleotides read TGTGCCAGCAGTGACCCAGGAGCCGGGACCCTCGGCTATGGCTACACCTTC.

The CDR3 bases are TGCGCCAGCAGCTTTGGACAGGAGTTCACTAGCGGCCTACAAGAGACCCAGTACTTC. Translated: CASSFGQEFTSGLQETQYF. The V and J genes are TRBV5-1 and TRBJ2-5; TRBD2 might be the D (8 bases). Per the germline V gene, CDR1 is SGHRS and CDR2 is YFSETQ. The CDR3 sequence is 19 residues long. The V and J ends lost 2 bases and 2 bases respectively, with 25 bases between them.

The chain employs TRBV27 and TRBJ1-4; D remains ambiguous. The CDR3 runs to 15 residues. The germline V and J ends were trimmed by 6 bases and 8 bases, with 19 bases remaining between them. Per the germline V gene, CDR1 is MNHEY and CDR2 is SMNVEV (reference sequence). As DNA, the CDR3 is TGTGCCAGCAGACCACTACGGGCCGGCGGCGAAAAACTGTTTTTT. The encoded protein is CASRPLRAGGEKLFF.

The CDR3 DNA reads TGTGCCAGCAGCCCCAGGTTGAGCACTGAAGCTTTCTTT. This encodes CASSPRLSTEAFF. The J gene is TRBJ1-1, the V gene TRBV5-8; D uncertain. The CDR3 spans 13 residues. Germline CDR1 reads SGHTS; CDR2 reads YDEGEE. Trimming stripped 4 bases from V and 4 bases from J, with 11 bases between. The full variable domain, completed using reference TRBV5-8 and TRBJ1-1, is EAGVTQSPTHLIKTRGQQATLRCSPISGHTSVYWYQQALGLGLQFLLWYDEGEERNRGNFPPRFSGRQFPNYSSELNVNALELEDSALYLCASSPRLSTEAFFGQGTRLTVV.

This clone occurred a few times. The chain recombines TRBV27 with TRBJ1-6; unclear D gene. Germline V lookup: CDR1 MNHEY, CDR2 SMNVEV (reference sequence). The CDR3 contains 16 residues. The germline V and J ends were trimmed by 3 bases and 7 bases, with 16 bases remaining between them. The CDR3 DNA follows: TGTGCCAGCAGTTTCTGGAGTGCCCGGGGAAATTCACCCCTCCACTTT. It translates to CASSFWSARGNSPLHF.

The genes are TRBV5-1 and TRBJ2-2; possibly TRBD1 for D (7 bases). V was cut by 4 bases and J by 4 bases, with 17 bases left in between. The CDR3 has 16 residues. Looked up from germline, CDR1 is SGHRS and CDR2 is YFSETQ. In DNA, the CDR3 is TGCGCCAGCAGCGTCCCAGGGGGAGGCGGCACCGGGGAGCTGTTTTTT. This encodes CASSVPGGGGTGELFF.

This clone appeared many times. The rearrangement joins TRBV6-4 to TRBJ1-5, with D possibly being TRBD1 (6 bases). Trimming took off 3 bases at V and 0 bases at J, with 21 bases between the two ends. Germline CDR1 and CDR2: MRHNA and SNTAGT. The CDR3 totals 19 residues. This chain's CDR3 is CASSEGRGLRNNSNQPQHF. CDR3 DNA sequence: TGTGCCAGCAGTGAGGGCAGGGGTCTTAGGAATAATAGCAATCAGCCCCAGCATTTT.